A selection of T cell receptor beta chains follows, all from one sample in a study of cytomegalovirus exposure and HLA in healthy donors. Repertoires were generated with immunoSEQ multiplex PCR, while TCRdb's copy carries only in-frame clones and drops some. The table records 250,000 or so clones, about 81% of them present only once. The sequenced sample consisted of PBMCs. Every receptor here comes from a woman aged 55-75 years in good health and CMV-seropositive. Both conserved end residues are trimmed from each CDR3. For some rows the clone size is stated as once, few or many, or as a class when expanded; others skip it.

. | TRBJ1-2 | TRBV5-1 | ASSAGQGNGYT
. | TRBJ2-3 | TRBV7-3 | ASSSSSYSTDTQY
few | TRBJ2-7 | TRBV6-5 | ASSYRDSSYEQY
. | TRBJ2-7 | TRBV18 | ASSPGASGYEQY
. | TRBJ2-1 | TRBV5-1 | ASSLGSGPYNEQF
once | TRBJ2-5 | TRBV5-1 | ASSLAGTRGETQY
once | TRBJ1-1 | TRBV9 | ASSVGDRNRGMNTEAF
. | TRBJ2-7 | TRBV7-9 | TSSDNSGRTK
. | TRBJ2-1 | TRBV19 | ASSVGLGGEQF
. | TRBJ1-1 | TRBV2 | ASSESLDRTVNTEAF
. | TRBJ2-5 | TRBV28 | ATVGDSRKTQY
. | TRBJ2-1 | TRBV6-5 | ASSDTGRVF
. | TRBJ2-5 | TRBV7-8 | ASSLIQREDY
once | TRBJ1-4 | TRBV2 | ASTGDRQFNEKLF
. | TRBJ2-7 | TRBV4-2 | ASSLGLAGGRGGEQY
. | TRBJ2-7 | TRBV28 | ASRVGTAYEQY
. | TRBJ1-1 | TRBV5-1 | ASSFRDRREGEAF
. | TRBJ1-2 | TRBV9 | ASSGGQIYGYT
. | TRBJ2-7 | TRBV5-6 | ASSFGRSYEQY
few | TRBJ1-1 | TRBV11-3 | ASSLRGWTEAF
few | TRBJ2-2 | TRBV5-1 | ASRPGQGYTGELF
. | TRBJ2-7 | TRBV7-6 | ASSLAGDYEQY
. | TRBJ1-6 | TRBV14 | ASSQYRANSPLH
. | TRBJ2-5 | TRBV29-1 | SGQGAQETQY
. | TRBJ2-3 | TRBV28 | ASSLALGVAQY
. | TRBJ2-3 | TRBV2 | ASSLGTGVIDTQY
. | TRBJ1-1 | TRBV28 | ASSWGQSNTEAF
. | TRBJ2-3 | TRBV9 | ASSDRGDTQY
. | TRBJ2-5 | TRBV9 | ASSVGQGAGETQY
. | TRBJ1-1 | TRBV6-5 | ASSSGNTEAF
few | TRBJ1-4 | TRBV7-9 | ASSLRELNEKLF
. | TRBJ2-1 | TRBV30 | AWSGQGMSEQF
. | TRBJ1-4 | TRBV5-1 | ASSLDRATNEKLF
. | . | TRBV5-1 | ASSLLTRIYEQY
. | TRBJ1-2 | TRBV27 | ASSFRGQHRGYT
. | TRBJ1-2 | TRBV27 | ASSPRERGGYT
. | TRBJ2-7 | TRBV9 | ASSHGLAGGGYEQY
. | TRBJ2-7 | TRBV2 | ASSSPGVHEQY
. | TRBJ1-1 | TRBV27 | ASSLSARVTEAF
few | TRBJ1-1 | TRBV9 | ASNPGGWETEAF
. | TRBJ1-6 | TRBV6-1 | ASSGDRVNSPLH
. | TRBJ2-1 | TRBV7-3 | ASSLAQGTYNEQF
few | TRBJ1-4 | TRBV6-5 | ASSWGLREKLF
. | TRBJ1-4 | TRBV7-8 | ASSPLAGGAPLGEKLF
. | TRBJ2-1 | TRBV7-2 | ASSLSRRLAGERNEQF
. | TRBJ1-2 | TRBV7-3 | ASSPTGGLDYGYT
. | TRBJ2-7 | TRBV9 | ASSVDPVSSYEQY
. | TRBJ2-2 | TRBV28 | ASRETGNPGELF
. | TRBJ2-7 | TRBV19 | ASSTGGTGLYEQY